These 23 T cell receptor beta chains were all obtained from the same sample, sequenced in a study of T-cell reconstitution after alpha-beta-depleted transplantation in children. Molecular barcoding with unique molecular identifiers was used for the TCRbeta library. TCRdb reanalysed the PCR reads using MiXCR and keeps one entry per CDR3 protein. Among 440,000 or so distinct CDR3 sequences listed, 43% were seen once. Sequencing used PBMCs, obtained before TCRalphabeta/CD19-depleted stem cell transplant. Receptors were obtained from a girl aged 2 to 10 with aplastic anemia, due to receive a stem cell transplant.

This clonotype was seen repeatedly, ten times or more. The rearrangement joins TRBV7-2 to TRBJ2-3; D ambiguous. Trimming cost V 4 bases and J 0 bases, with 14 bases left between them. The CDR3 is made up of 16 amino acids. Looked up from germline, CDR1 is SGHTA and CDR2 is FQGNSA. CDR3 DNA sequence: TGTGCCAGCAGCTCAACCGGGTTTTCTAGCACAGATACGCAGTATTTT. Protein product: CASSSTGFSSTDTQYF.

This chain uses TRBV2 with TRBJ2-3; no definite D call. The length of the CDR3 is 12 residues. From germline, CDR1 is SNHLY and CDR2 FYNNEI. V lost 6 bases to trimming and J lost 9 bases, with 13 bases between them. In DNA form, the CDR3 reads TGTGCCAGCAGCGGCCTAGGTACGACGCAGTATTTT. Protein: CASSGLGTTQYF. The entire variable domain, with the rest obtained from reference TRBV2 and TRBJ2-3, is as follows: EPEVTQTPSHQVTQMGQEVILRCVPISNHLYFYWYRQILGQKVEFLVSFYNNEISEKSEIFDDQFSVERPDGSNFTLKIRSTKLEDSAMYFCASSGLGTTQYFGPGTRLTVL.

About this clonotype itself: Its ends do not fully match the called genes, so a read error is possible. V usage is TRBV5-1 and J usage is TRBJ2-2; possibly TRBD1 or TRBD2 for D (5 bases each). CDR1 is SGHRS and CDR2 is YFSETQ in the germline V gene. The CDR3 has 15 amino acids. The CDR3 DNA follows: TGCGCCAGCAGCTTAACAGGACGGACCACCGGGGAGCTGCTTTTT. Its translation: CASSLTGRTTGELLF.

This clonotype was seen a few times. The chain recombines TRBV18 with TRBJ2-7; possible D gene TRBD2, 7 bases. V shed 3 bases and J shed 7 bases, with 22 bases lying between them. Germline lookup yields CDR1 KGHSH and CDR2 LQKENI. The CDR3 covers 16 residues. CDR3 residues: CASSPFVRGGSGEQYF. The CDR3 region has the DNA TGTGCCAGCTCACCGTTTGTTAGGGGGGGGTCCGGGGAGCAGTACTTC. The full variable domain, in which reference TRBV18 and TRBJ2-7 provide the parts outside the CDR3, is NAGVMQNPRHLVRRRGQEARLRCSPMKGHSHVYWYRQLPEEGLKFMVYLQKENIIDESGMPKERFSAEFPKEGPSILRIQQVVRGDSAAYFCASSPFVRGGSGEQYFGPGTRLTVT.

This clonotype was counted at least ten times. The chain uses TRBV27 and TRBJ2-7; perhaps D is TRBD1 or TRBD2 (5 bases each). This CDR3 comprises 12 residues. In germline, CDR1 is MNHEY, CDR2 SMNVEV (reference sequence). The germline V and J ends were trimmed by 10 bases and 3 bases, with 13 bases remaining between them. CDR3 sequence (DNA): TGTGCCATTCCGGGACGGCTCTACGAGCAGTACTTC. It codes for CAIPGRLYEQYF.

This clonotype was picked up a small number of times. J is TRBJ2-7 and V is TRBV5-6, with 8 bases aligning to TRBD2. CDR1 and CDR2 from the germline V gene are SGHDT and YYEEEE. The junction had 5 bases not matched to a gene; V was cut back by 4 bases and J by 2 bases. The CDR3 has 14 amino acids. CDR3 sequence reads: CASSRLARTYEQYF. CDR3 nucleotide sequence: TGTGCCAGCAGCAGACTAGCGCGAACCTACGAGCAGTACTTC. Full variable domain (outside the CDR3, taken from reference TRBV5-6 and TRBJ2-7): DAGVTQSPTHLIKTRGQQVTLRCSPKSGHDTVSWYQQALGQGPQFIFQYYEEEERQRGNFPDRFSGHQFPNYSSELNVNALLLGDSALYLCASSRLARTYEQYFGPGTRLTVT.

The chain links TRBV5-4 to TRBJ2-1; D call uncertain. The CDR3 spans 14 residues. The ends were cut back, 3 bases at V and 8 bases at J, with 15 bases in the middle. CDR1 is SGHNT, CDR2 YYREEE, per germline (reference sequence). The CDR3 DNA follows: TGTGCCAGCAGCTCAAAGCATAGCTGGGATGAGCAGTTCTTC. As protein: CASSSKHSWDEQFF.

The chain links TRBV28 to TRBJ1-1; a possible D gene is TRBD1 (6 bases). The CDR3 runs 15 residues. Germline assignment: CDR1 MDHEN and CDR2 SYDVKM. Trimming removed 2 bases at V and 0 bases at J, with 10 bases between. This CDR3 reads CASSLQGTMNTEAFF. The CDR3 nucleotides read TGTGCCAGCAGTTTACAGGGGACCATGAACACTGAAGCTTTCTTT.

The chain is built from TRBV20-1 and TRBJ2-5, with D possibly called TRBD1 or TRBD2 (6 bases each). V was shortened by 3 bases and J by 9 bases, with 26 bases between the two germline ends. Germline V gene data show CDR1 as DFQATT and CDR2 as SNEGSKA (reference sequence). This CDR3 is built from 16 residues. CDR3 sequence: CSASYGGQGMKGAQYF. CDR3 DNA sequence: TGCAGTGCTAGCTACGGAGGGCAGGGAATGAAGGGGGCCCAGTACTTC.

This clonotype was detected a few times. CDR3 sequence reads: CASSPLRTDYGYTF. The CDR3, as DNA: TGTGCCAGCAGCCCGCTACGGACAGACTATGGCTACACCTTC. The rearrangement links TRBV7-9 to TRBJ1-2; D may be TRBD1 (6 bases). The CDR3 length is 14 residues. V shed 5 bases and J shed 3 bases, with 13 bases lying between them. Germline V gives CDR1 SEHNR, CDR2 FQNEAQ (reference sequence).

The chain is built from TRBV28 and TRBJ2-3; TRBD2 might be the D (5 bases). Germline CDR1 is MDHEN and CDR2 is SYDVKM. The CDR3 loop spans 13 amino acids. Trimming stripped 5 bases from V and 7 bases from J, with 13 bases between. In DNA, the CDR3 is TGTGCCAGCAGTGAGGGCGCCTGGAATACGCAGTATTTT. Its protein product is CASSEGAWNTQYF.

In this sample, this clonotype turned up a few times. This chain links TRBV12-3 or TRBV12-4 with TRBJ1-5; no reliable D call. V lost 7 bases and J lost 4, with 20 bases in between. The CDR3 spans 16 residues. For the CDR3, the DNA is TGTGCCAGCACGGAGTCCGGAGGGATGGGGAATCAGCCCCAGCATTTT. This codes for CASTESGGMGNQPQHF.

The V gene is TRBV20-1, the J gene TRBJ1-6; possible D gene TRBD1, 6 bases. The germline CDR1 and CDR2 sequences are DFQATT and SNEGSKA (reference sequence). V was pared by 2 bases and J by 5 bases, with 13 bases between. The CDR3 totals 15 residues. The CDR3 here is CSARFGGLDNSPLHF. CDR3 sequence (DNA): TGCAGTGCTAGATTTGGGGGGCTCGATAATTCACCCCTCCACTTT.

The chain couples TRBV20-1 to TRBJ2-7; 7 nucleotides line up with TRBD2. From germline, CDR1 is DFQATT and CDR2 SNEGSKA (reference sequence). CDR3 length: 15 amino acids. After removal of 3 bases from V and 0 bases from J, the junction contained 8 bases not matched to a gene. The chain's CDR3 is CSARVREASSYEQYF. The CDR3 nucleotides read TGCAGTGCTAGGGTACGGGAGGCGAGCTCCTACGAGCAGTACTTC.

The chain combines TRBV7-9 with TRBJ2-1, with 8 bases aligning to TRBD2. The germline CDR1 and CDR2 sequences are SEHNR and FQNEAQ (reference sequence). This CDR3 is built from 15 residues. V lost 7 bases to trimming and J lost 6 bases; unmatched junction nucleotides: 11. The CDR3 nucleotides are TGTGCCAGCACCACAAGCGGGAGCGGTCTCAATGAGCAGTTCTTC. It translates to CASTTSGSGLNEQFF.

The CDR3 coding sequence is TGTGCCAGCAGATTCGACTGGGAGGAGCAGTTCTTC. This translates into CASRFDWEEQFF. The chain couples TRBV5-5 to TRBJ2-1; possible D gene TRBD2, 5 bases. Trimming shortened V by 5 bases and J by 10 bases, and 13 bases separated the two germline ends. CDR1 and CDR2 (germline): SGHKS, YYEKEE (reference sequence). This CDR3 spans 12 amino acids.

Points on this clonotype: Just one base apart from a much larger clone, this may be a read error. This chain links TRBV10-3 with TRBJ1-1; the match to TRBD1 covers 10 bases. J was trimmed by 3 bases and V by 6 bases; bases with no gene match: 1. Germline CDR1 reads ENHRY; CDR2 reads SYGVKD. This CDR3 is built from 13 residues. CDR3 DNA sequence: TGTGCCATCAGGGGGACAGGGGACACTGAAGCTTTCTTT. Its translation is CAIRGTGDTEAFF.

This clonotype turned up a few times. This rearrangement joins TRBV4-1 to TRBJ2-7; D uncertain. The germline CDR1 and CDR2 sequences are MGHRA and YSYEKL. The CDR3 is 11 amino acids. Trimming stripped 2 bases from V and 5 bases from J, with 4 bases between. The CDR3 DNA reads TGCGCCAGCAGCCAAAGGGACGAGCAGTACTTC. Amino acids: CASSQRDEQYF.

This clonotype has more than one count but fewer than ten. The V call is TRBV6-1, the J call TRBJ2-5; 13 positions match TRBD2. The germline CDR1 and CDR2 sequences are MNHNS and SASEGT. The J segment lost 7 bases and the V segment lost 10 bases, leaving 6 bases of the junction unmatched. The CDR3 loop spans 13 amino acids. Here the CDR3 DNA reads TGTGCCATTGGACTAGCGGGAGTGGTGACCCAGTACTTC. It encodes CAIGLAGVVTQYF.

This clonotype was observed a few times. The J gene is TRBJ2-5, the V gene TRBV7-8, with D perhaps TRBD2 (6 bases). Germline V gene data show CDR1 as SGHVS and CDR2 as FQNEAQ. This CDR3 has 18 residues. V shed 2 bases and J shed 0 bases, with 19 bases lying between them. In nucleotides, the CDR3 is TGTGCCAGCAGCTTATCATTAGGGCGGGGTGTTTACCAAGAGACCCAGTACTTC. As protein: CASSLSLGRGVYQETQYF.

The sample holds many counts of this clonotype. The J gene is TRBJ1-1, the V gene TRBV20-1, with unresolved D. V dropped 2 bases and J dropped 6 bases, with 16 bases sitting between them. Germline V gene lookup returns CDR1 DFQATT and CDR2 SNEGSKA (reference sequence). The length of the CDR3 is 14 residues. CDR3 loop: CSARLELHKAEAFF. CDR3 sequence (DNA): TGCAGTGCTAGACTAGAATTACATAAGGCTGAAGCTTTCTTT.

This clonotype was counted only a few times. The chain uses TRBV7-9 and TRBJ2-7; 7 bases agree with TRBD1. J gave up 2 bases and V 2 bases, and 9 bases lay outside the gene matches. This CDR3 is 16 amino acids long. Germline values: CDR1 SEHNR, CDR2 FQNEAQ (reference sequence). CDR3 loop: CASSLNGDRTTYEQYF. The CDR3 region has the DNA TGTGCCAGCAGCTTAAATGGGGACAGAACGACCTACGAGCAGTACTTC.

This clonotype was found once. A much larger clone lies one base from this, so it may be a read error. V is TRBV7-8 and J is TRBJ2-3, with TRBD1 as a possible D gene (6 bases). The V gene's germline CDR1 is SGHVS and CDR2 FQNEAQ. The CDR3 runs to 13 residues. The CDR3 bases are TGTGCCAGCAGCTTACCACCAGGGGATACGCTGTATTTT. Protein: CASSLPPGDTLYF.